This T cell receptor beta chain stems from a study of blood T cell repertoires in COVID-19. The wider study: Spain, Italy and the United States supplied samples that represented acute and convalescent COVID-19.

During active infection, Seattle patients enrolled and were then monitored through disease. From germline, CDR1 is SNHLY and CDR2 FYNNEI. The CDR3 spans 16 residues. V shed 6 bases, J shed 5 bases, and the junction held 16 bases outside the gene matches. Source study methods: Amplifying reference gene primers gave estimates of nucleated cell counts. Method: immunoSEQ multiplex PCR; TCRdb's copy keeps in-frame clones and lacks some. V and J calls plus clone size are reproduced from that table; the DNA served to infer D and trimming. The sample contains approximately 150,000 clones, around 87% of which appear only once.

Sequencing was done on a sample of peripheral blood. This TCR came from a young man with COVID-19, enrolled during active disease. This chain uses TRBV2 with TRBJ2-7, with 7 bases lining up with TRBD1. CDR3 nucleotides: TGTGCCAGCAGACTCACCCGCTTAGACAGGGACCACGAGCAGTACTTC. Residues: CASRLTRLDRDHEQYF.